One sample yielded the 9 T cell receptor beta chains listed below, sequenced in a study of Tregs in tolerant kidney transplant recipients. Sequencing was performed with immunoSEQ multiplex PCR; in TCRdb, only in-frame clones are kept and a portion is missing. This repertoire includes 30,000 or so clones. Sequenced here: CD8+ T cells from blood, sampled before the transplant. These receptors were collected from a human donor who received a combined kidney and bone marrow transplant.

This CDR3 reads CASSAWTGLNTEAFF. The CDR3 DNA, read in part, is TGTGCCAGCAGTGCCTGGACAGGCCTAAACACTGAA. This chain connects TRBV6-1 to TRBJ1-1; 7 bases match TRBD1. The read halts 3 residues ahead of the CDR3 end, with the missing end drawn from the germline J gene. The CDR3 spans 15 residues. J lost 2 bases, V lost 4 bases, and 7 bases had no gene match. Germline CDR1 reads MNHNS; CDR2 reads SASEGT.

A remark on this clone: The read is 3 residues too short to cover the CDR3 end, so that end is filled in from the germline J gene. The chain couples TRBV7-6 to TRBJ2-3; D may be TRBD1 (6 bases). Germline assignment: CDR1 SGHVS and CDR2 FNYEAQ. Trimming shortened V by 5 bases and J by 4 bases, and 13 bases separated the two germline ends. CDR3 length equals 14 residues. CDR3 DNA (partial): TGTGCCAGCAGCACTTCAGGGGTGGCAGATACG. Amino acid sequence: CASSTSGVADT. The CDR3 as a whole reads CASSTSGVADTQYF. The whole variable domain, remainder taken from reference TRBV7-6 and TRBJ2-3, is GAGVSQSPRYKVTKRGQDVALRCDPISGHVSLYWYRQALGQGPEFLTYFNYEAQQDKSGLPNDRFSAERPEGSISTLTIQRTEQRDSAMYRCASSTSGVADTQYFGPGTRLTVL.

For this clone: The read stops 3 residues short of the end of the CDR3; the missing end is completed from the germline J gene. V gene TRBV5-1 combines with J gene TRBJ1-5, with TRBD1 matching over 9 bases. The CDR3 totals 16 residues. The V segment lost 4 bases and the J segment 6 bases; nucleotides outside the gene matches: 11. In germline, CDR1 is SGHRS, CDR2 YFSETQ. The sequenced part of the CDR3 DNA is TGCGCCAGCAGCCCCGGCGGGGACAGGGCGAGTCAGCCC. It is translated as CASSPGGDRASQP. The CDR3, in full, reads CASSPGGDRASQPQHF.

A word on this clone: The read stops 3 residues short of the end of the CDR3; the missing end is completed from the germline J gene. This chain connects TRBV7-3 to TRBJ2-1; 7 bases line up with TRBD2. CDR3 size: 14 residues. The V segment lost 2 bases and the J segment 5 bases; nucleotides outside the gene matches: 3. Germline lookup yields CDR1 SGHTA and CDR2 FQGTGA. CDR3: CASSLFLADNEQFF. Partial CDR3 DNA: TGTGCCAGCAGCTTATTTCTAGCGGACAATGAG.

Here the CDR3 reads CASSYTGGTEAFF. The CDR3 DNA, read in part, is TGTGCCAGCAGTTATACCGGCGGGACTGAA. The chain carries TRBV6-2 or TRBV6-3 and TRBJ1-1; D ambiguous. Read sequence stops 3 residues before the CDR3 end, and the germline J gene provides the missing end. The CDR3 consists of 13 residues. Trimming cost V 3 bases and J 5 bases, with 10 bases left between them. Looked up from germline, CDR1 is MNHEY and CDR2 is SVGEGT.

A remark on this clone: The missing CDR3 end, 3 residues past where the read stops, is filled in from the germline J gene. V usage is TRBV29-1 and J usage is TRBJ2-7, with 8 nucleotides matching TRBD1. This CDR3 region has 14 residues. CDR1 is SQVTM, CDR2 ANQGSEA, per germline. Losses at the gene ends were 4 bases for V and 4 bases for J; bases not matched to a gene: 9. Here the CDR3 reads CSVATGASRYEQYF. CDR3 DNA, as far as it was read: TGCAGCGTTGCGACAGGGGCCTCTAGGTACGAG.

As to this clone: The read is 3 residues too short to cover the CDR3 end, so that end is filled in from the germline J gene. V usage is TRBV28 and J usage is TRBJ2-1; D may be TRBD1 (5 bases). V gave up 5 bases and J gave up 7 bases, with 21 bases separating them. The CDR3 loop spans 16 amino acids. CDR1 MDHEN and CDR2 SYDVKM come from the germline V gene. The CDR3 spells CASSRFTSGLENEQFF. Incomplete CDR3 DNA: TGTGCCAGCAGTCGATTTACTTCAGGGTTGGAGAATGAG.

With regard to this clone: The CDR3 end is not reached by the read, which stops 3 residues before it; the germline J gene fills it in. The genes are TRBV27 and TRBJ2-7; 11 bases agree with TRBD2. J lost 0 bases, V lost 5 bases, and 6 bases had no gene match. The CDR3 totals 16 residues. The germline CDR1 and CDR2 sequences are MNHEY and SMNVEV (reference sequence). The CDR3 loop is CASSPLAGGYSYEQYF. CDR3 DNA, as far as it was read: TGTGCCAGCAGTCCCCTAGCGGGAGGTTACTCCTACGAG.

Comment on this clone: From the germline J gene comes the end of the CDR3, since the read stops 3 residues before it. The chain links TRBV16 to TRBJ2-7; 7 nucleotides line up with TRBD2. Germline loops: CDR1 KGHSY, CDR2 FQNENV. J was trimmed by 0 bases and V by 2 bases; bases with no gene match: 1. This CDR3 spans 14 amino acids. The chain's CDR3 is CASSQGTNSYEQYF. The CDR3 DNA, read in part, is TGTGCCAGCAGCCAAGGGACTAACTCCTACGAG.